This T cell receptor beta chain is from a study of memory CD4+ T cells and cytomegalovirus serostatus. Using immunoSEQ multiplex PCR, the repertoire was profiled, and TCRdb retains in-frame clones only, with some absent. The sample has over 60,000 clones, 82% seen once; the top ten hold around 0.9%. The sort gate was single viable CD3+CD4+CD8-CD45RO+ cells for memory CD4+ T cells. Germline V gene data show CDR1 as MDHEN and CDR2 as SYDVKM. Trimming pared 5 bases from V and 3 bases from J, leaving 13 bases between. The CDR3 is 14 residues long. The rearrangement uses TRBV28 and TRBJ1-2; D possibly corresponds to TRBD1 (6 bases). Sequencing was done on a sample of memory CD4+ T cells from blood. The TCR was taken from an adult in good health and CMV-seronegative. The CDR3 nucleotides read TGTGCCAGCAGTACTAGGACAGTTCACTATGGCTACACCTTC. Translated, it gives CASSTRTVHYGYTF.